This TCR beta chain was sequenced for a study of PD-1 blockade in classical Hodgkin lymphoma. Every single patient, without exception, relapsed after autologous stem cell transplantation, and brentuximab vedotin exposure varied. The germline CDR1 and CDR2 sequences are MNHEY and SMNVEV (reference sequence). Trimming cost V 0 bases and J 1 base, with 16 bases left between them. The CDR3 is 19 residues long. Study-level results: Healthy donors reportedly exceeded newly diagnosed patients in baseline TCR diversity.

As to this clone: Its target is not known.

Produced via immunoSEQ multiplex PCR; TCRdb's table is partial and in-frame only. Of tens of thousands of clones listed, 80% to 90% are singletons. The specimen comprised peripheral blood mononuclear cells (PBMCs), sampled at baseline. This receptor was identified in a human donor with classical Hodgkin lymphoma. The chain links TRBV27 to TRBJ2-6; tentative D call: TRBD1 (6 bases). Here the CDR3 reads CASSLSPQGPESGANVLTF. The CDR3 DNA reads as TGTGCCAGCAGTTTATCTCCCCAGGGGCCCGAGTCTGGGGCCAACGTCCTGACTTTC.